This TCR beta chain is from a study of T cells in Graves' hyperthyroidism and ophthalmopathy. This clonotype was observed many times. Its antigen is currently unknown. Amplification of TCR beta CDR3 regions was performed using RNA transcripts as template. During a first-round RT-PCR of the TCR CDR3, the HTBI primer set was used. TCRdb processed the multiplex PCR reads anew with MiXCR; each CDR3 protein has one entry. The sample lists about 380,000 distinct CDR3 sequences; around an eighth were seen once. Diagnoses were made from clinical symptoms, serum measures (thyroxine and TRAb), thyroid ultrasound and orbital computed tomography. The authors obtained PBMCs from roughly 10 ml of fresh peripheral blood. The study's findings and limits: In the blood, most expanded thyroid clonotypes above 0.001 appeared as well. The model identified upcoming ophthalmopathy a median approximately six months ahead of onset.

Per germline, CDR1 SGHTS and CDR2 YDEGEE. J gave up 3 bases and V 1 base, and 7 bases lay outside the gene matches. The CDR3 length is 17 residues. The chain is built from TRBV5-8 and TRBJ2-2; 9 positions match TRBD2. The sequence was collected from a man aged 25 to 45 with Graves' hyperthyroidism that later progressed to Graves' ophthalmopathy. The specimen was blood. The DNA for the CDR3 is TGTGCCAGCAGCTTGTCCCTAGCGGGGAGGGACACCGGGGAGCTGTTTTTT. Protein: CASSLSLAGRDTGELFF.